These 21 T cell receptor beta chains share one sample of origin, sequenced in a study of CD8+ T cells in alopecia areata. Extracted RNA was reverse transcribed into cDNA, the sequencing template. Sequencing used immunoSEQ multiplex PCR; TCRdb keeps in-frame clones, though not all of them. The table records roughly 100,000 clones, 60% of them present only once. Described treatment: oral pan-JAK inhibitor, 5-10 mg twice daily. This material consisted of CD8+ T cells sorted from blood, taken at week 56, from a patient treated with tofacitinib. Every receptor here comes from a human donor with alopecia areata.

The J gene is TRBJ2-4, the V gene TRBV2; TRBD1 might be the D (5 bases). The CDR3 is made up of 15 amino acids. V lost 5 bases, J lost 1 base, and 12 bases lay in between. Germline V CDR1 and CDR2: SNHLY, FYNNEI. The CDR3 nucleotides are TGTGCCAGCAGTACCCTGACAGACGCCAAAAACATTCAGTACTTC. Translation: CASSTLTDAKNIQYF. Complete variable domain (other parts from reference TRBV2 and TRBJ2-4): EPEVTQTPSHQVTQMGQEVILRCVPISNHLYFYWYRQILGQKVEFLVSFYNNEISEKSEIFDDQFSVERPDGSNFTLKIRSTKLEDSAMYFCASSTLTDAKNIQYFGAGTRLSVL.

This sequence joins TRBV11-2 and TRBJ2-1; TRBD2 aligns across 9 bases. The CDR3 sequence is 15 residues long. J lost 6 bases, V lost 3 bases, and 6 bases had no gene match. Germline-derived CDR1 and CDR2 are SGHAT and FQNNGV. The CDR3, as DNA: TGTGCCAGCAGCTTGCGCGGGGGGGCTGGCAATGAGCAGTTCTTC. Its translation is CASSLRGGAGNEQFF.

This clone was counted between two and nine times. The CDR3 is CASSHDKSSYNSPLHF. The DNA for the CDR3 is TGTGCCAGCAGCCACGACAAGAGCTCCTATAATTCACCCCTCCACTTT. The genes are TRBV2 and TRBJ1-6; D unclear. V lost 6 bases, J lost 0 bases, and 12 bases lay in between. Germline CDR1 is SNHLY and CDR2 is FYNNEI. This CDR3 has 16 residues.

This chain links TRBV5-1 with TRBJ2-5; the D is unclear. Germline V gene sequence: CDR1 SGHRS, CDR2 YFSETQ. The CDR3 contains 16 residues. V was clipped by 0 bases and J by 3 bases, with 15 bases between them. The CDR3 here is CASSLEFRQRKETQYF. The CDR3 coding sequence is TGCGCCAGCAGCTTGGAGTTTCGCCAAAGAAAAGAGACCCAGTACTTC. The full variable domain, in which reference TRBV5-1 and TRBJ2-5 provide the parts outside the CDR3, is KAGVTQTPRYLIKTRGQQVTLSCSPISGHRSVSWYQQTPGQGLQFLFEYFSETQRNKGNFPGRFSGRQFSNSRSEMNVSTLELGDSALYLCASSLEFRQRKETQYFGPGTRLLVL.

This clone was seen only a few times. The V and J genes are TRBV5-6 and TRBJ1-2; TRBD1 matches 9 bases. The germline V gene has CDR1 SGHDT and CDR2 YYEEEE. The V segment lost 1 base and the J segment 6 bases; nucleotides outside the gene matches: 4. This CDR3 has 14 amino acids. CDR3 residues: CASSLPTGGHGYTF. The CDR3 coding sequence is TGTGCCAGCAGCTTGCCGACAGGGGGGCATGGCTACACCTTC.

Worth noting for this clone: Germline is not matched at one junction end, which may reflect a read error. The CDR3: CASSLGQGETQYF. DNA for the CDR3: TGTGCTAGCAGCTTAGGACAGGGAGAGACCCAGTACTTC. The chain recombines TRBV7-9 with TRBJ2-5; TRBD1 aligns across 8 bases. This CDR3 region has 13 residues. The germline V gene has CDR1 SEHNR and CDR2 FQNEAQ (reference sequence).

The chain links TRBV27 to TRBJ1-6, with D perhaps matching TRBD1 (5 bases). CDR3 length: 13 amino acids. The germline V gene encodes CDR1 MNHEY and CDR2 SMNVEV (reference sequence). V was shortened by 6 bases and J by 8 bases, with 11 bases between the two germline ends. The CDR3 region has the DNA TGTGCCAGCAGCGGCAGGGAATATTCACCCCTCCACTTT. Its protein product is CASSGREYSPLHF.

The chain recombines TRBV9 with TRBJ2-5, with D hard to call. From germline, CDR1 is SGDLS and CDR2 YYNGEE. The CDR3 consists of 13 residues. V was clipped by 4 bases and J by 3 bases, with 10 bases between them. The CDR3, as DNA: TGTGCCAGCAGCCCCTACCCGAAAGAGACCCAGTACTTC. This sequence encodes CASSPYPKETQYF.

V usage is TRBV18 and J usage is TRBJ2-3; D gene ambiguous. Germline V gene data show CDR1 as KGHSH and CDR2 as LQKENI. This CDR3 region has 12 residues. Between the trimmed V and J ends, which lost 0 bases and 4 bases, there was a span of 2 bases. The CDR3, as DNA: TGTGCCAGCTCACCACCGGCAGATACGCAGTATTTT. It translates to CASSPPADTQYF.

The V call is TRBV6-1, the J call TRBJ2-1, with D maybe TRBD2 (6 bases). CDR1 MNHNS and CDR2 SASEGT come from the germline V gene. The CDR3 contains 12 residues. Trimming stripped 5 bases from V and 7 bases from J, with 9 bases between. The CDR3 coding sequence is TGTGCCAGCAGTCGACTAGAGAATGAGCAGTTCTTC. Translating gives CASSRLENEQFF.

This clone was seen a few times. This sequence joins TRBV5-1 and TRBJ2-3; tentative D call: TRBD1 (6 bases). Trimming pared 4 bases from V and 15 bases from J, leaving 21 bases between. This CDR3 is 13 amino acids long. Looked up from germline, CDR1 is SGHRS and CDR2 is YFSETQ. CDR3 bases: TGCGCCAGCAGCGGAGCTATGAGGGGGATGGAATATTTT. This encodes CASSGAMRGMEYF.

This chain joins TRBV9 and TRBJ2-1; D gene unclear. V shed 0 bases and J shed 10 bases, with 11 bases lying between them. From germline, CDR1 is SGDLS and CDR2 YYNGEE. This CDR3 contains 13 residues. CDR3 bases: TGTGCCAGCAGCGTAGCGAGAGTAAGCGAGCAGTTCTTC. This sequence encodes CASSVARVSEQFF.

The rearrangement links TRBV30 to TRBJ2-2; D is uncertain. The V gene lost 2 bases and the J gene lost 4 bases, with 5 bases spanning the gap. The CDR3 runs to 12 residues. Germline V gene lookup returns CDR1 GTSNPN and CDR2 SVGIG (reference sequence). This CDR3 reads CAWSKTTGELFF. For the CDR3, the DNA is TGTGCCTGGAGTAAAACCACCGGGGAGCTGTTTTTT. The full variable domain, rest sourced from reference TRBV30 and TRBJ2-2, is SQTIHQWPATLVQPVGSPLSLECTVEGTSNPNLYWYRQAAGRGLQLLFYSVGIGQISSEVPQNLSASRPQDRQFILSSKKLLLSDSGFYLCAWSKTTGELFFGEGSRLTVL.

The V call is TRBV7-9, the J call TRBJ2-7; 7 bases fit TRBD1. The V and J ends lost 3 bases and 4 bases, in that order; junction bases with no gene match: 3. This CDR3 is built from 13 residues. The germline V gene has CDR1 SEHNR and CDR2 FQNEAQ (reference sequence). This chain's CDR3 is CASSFRDRYEQYF. CDR3 in DNA: TGTGCCAGCAGCTTCCGGGACAGATACGAGCAGTACTTC.

This CDR3 reads CASSLERYEQYF. CDR3 nucleotides: TGTGCCAGCAGCTTGGAGCGTTACGAGCAGTACTTC. This rearrangement joins TRBV13 to TRBJ2-5; D unclear. The DNA end is more similar to TRBJ2-7, so the J call may be wrong. CDR1 and CDR2 from the germline V gene are PRHDT and FYEKMQ (reference sequence). The CDR3 is made up of 12 amino acids.

Of note for this clone: This may be a read error, as it is one base from a much larger clone. The chain combines TRBV11-2 with TRBJ2-7; D is ambiguous. Germline loops: CDR1 SGHAT, CDR2 FQNNGV. CDR3 length: 12 amino acids. Trimming cost V 1 base and J 3 bases, with 4 bases left between them. CDR3 in amino acids: CASSLGRYEQYF. Written as DNA, the CDR3 is TGTGCCAGCAGCTTAGGGCGCTACGAGCAGTACTTC.

This clone showed up just a few times. The chain uses TRBV7-9 and TRBJ2-5; D is uncertain. The CDR3 has 11 amino acids. The germline V gene encodes CDR1 SEHNR and CDR2 FQNEAQ (reference sequence). Trimming removed 4 bases at V and 5 bases at J, with 5 bases between. Written as DNA, the CDR3 is TGTGCCAGCAGCTCTAGGGAGACCCAGTACTTC. Translating it yields CASSSRETQYF.

The chain couples TRBV29-1 to TRBJ1-2; D is uncertain. CDR1 and CDR2 (germline): SQVTM, ANQGSEA. Between the trimmed V and J ends, which lost 7 bases and 2 bases, there was a span of 20 bases. The CDR3 runs to 15 residues. The CDR3 region is CSAYSALDSNYGYTF. The CDR3 bases are TGCAGCGCCTATAGCGCCCTAGATTCCAACTATGGCTACACCTTC.

This sequence joins TRBV2 and TRBJ2-6; D ambiguous. This CDR3 contains 11 residues. The V gene lost 8 bases and the J gene lost 4 bases, with 3 bases spanning the gap. CDR1 is SNHLY, CDR2 FYNNEI, per germline. CDR3 loop: CASSGANVLTF. The CDR3 DNA follows: TGTGCCAGCTCGGGGGCCAACGTCCTGACTTTC.

The chain joins TRBV7-9 to TRBJ1-2; D is unresolved. CDR3 length equals 14 residues. Germline values: CDR1 SEHNR, CDR2 FQNEAQ (reference sequence). V was pared by 5 bases and J by 8 bases, with 18 bases between. Here the CDR3 reads CASSQQSYYGGYTF. The DNA for the CDR3 is TGTGCCAGCAGCCAACAGTCCTACTACGGGGGCTACACCTTC.

Concerning this clone: This same CDR3 is encoded by further DNA sequences in the sample. The chain couples TRBV2 to TRBJ1-2; D gene uncertain. The V end was cut by 8 bases, the J end by 3 bases, with 7 bases between. The germline CDR1 and CDR2 sequences are SNHLY and FYNNEI. The CDR3 is 11 amino acids. This CDR3 is CASRPYYGYTF. Here the CDR3 DNA reads TGTGCCAGCCGCCCTTACTATGGCTACACCTTC.